The 2 T cell receptor beta chains below come from one sample, sequenced in a study of blood T cell repertoires in COVID-19. TCRdb keeps only in-frame clones here, not all; method: immunoSEQ multiplex PCR. The sample lists 150,000 to 200,000 clones, more than 80% occurring once. Sequenced sample: peripheral blood. All receptors come from a man between 60 and 75 years old with acute or convalescent COVID-19.

This clone has a single count. This rearrangement joins TRBV5-6 to TRBJ2-6; 7 positions match TRBD1. Germline lookup yields CDR1 SGHDT and CDR2 YYEEEE. The CDR3 is made up of 16 amino acids. Trimming removed 0 bases from V and 2 bases from J; junction bases left unmatched: 2. The CDR3 reads CASSLGDRAGANVLTF. CDR3 bases: TGTGCCAGCAGCTTGGGTGACAGGGCTGGGGCCAACGTCCTGACTTTC.

The chain couples TRBV6-4 to TRBJ1-2; TRBD1 agrees at 7 bases. The CDR3 has 14 amino acids. CDR1 is MRHNA, CDR2 SNTAGT, per germline. Trimming cost V 5 bases and J 8 bases; bases outside gene matches: 11. In DNA form, the CDR3 reads TGTGCCAGCAGTCCTAGGACAGGTAGAGACGGCTACACCTTC. It is translated as CASSPRTGRDGYTF.